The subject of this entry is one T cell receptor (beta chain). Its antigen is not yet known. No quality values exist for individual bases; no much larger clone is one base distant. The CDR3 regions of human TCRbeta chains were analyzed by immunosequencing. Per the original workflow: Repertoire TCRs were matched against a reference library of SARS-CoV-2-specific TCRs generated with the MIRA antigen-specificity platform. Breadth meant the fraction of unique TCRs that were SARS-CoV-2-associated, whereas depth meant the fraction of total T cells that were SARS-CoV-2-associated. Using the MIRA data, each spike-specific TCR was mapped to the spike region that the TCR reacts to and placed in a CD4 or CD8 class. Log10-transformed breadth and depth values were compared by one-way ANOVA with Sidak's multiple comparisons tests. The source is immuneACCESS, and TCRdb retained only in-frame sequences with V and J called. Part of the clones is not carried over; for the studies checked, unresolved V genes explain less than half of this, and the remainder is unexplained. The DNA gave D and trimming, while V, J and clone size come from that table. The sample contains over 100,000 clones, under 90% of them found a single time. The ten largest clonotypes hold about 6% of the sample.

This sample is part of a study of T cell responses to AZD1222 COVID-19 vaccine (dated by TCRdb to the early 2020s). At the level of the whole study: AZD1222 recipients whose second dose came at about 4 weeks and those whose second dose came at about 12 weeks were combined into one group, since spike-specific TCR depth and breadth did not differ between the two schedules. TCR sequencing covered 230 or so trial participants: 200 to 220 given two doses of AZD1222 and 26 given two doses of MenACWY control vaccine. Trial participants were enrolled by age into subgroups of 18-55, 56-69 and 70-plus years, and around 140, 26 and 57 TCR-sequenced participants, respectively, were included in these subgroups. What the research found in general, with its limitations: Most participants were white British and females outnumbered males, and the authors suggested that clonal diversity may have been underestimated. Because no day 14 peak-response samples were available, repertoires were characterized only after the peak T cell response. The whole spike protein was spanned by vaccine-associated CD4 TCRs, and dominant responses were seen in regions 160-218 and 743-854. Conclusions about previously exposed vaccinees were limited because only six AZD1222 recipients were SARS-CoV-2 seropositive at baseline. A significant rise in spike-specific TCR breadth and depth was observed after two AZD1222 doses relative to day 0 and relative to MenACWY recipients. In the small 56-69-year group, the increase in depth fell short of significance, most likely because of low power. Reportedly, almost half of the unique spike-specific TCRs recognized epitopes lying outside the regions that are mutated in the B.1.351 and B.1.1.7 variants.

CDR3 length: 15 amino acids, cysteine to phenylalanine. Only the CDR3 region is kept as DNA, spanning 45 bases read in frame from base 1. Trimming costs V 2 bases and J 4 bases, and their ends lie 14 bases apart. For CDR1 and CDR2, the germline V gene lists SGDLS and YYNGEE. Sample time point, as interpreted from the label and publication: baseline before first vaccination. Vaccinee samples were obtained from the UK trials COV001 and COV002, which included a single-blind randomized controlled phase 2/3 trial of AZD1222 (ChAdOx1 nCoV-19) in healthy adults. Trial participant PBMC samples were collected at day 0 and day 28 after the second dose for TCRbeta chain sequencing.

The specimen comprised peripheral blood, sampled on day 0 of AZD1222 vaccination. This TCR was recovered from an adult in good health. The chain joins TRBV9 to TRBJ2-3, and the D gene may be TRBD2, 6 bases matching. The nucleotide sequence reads TGTGCCAGCAGCGTTAGCGGCCACAGCGCAGATACGCAGTATTTT. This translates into CASSVSGHSADTQYF. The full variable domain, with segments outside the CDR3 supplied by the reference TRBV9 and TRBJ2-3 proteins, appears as DSGVTQTPKHLITATGQRVTLRCSPRSGDLSVYWYQQSLDQGLQFLIQYYNGEERAKGNILERFSAQQFPDLHSELNLSSLELGDSALYFCASSVSGHSADTQYFGPGTRLTVL.